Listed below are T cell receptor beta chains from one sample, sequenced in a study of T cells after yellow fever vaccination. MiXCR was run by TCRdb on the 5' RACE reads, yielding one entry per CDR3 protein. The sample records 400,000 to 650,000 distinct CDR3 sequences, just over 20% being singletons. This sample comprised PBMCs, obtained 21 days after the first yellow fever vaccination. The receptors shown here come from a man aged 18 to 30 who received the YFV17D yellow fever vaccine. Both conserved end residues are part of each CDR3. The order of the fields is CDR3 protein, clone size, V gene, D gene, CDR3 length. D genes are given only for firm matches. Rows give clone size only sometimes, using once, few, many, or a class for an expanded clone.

CASSPSGANVLTF | many | TRBV3-1 | . | 13
CSARDQRTGGVNEQYF | . | TRBV20-1 | TRBD1 | 16
CASTLGIGTADSPLHF | few | TRBV28 | TRBD1 | 16
CASSQDGSGSTDTQYF | . | TRBV4-3 | . | 16
CASSSLLANTEAFF | . | TRBV5-1 | . | 14
CASSLVVAAYGYTF | . | TRBV7-9 | . | 14
CSAAGPSTDTQYF | . | TRBV20-1 | . | 13
CSVERQHTEAFF | few | TRBV29-1 | . | 12
CASSERASGADTQYF | few | TRBV11-2 | TRBD2 | 15
CASSWGGTTNEKLFF | . | TRBV5-4 | . | 15
CASSQVGSEKLFF | many | TRBV4-3 | . | 13
CASSLGRLYTDTQYF | . | TRBV11-2 | . | 15
CASSRGGGGEQFF | . | TRBV11-2 | . | 13
CASSYPPGETQYF | few | TRBV6-2/TRBV6-3 | . | 13
CASSDRLAGVETQYF | few | TRBV12-3/TRBV12-4 | TRBD2 | 15
CSARGTGTSLDTQYF | few | TRBV20-1 | . | 15
CASSRGSPRSEQYF | . | TRBV3-1 | . | 14
CASSFDRGPFYEQYF | few | TRBV7-2 | TRBD1 | 15
CASASYSVPGELFF | . | TRBV10-2 | . | 14
CAIRGKDGTGGETQYF | . | TRBV10-3 | TRBD1 | 16
CASSTKRSTTDTQYF | . | TRBV7-9 | . | 15
CASRSPGGSRGELFF | . | TRBV11-2 | . | 15
CASSREGGSNTGELFF | few | TRBV7-2 | . | 16
CASRWEGEFHTDTQYF | few | TRBV6-1 | . | 16
CASSQDARNEQFF | . | TRBV3-1 | . | 13
CASSPAREYSPLHF | few | TRBV28 | . | 14
CASSQDRLGGANTEAFF | . | TRBV4-3 | . | 17
CASSFSGGNTDTQYF | few | TRBV7-2 | TRBD2 | 15
CATSRSSTGYYNEQFF | few | TRBV15 | . | 16
CASSYGTLEAFF | few | TRBV3-1 | . | 12
CASSKRETQYF | . | TRBV7-9 | . | 11
CASSLELGSPLHF | many | TRBV5-1 | . | 13
CASRPNSQETQYF | . | TRBV12-3/TRBV12-4 | . | 13